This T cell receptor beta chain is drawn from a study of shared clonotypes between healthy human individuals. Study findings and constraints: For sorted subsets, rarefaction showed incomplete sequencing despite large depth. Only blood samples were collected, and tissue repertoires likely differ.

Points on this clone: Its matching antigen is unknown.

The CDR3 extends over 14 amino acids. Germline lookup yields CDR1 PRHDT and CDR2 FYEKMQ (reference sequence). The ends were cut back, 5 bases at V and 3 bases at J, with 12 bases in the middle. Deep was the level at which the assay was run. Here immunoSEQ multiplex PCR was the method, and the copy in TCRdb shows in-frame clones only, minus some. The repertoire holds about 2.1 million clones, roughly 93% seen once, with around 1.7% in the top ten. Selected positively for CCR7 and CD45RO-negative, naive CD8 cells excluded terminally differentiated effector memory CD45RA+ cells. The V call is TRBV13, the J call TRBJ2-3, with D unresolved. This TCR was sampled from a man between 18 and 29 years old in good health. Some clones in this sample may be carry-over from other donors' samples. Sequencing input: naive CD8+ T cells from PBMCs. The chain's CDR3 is CASSRARKTDTQYF. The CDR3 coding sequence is TGTGCCAGCAGCCGAGCCCGAAAGACAGATACGCAGTATTTT.